Detailed here is one T cell receptor (beta chain). Its antigen is not known. This sample is part of a study of T cell responses to AZD1222 COVID-19 vaccine. General study results and limits: Donors skewed white British and female; clonal diversity was possibly underestimated. Only a handful of individuals given AZD1222 were seropositive at baseline. Unmutated variant regions are reportedly targeted by nearly half of spike-specific TCRs.

TCRdb's table, derived via immunoSEQ multiplex PCR, lists solely in-frame clones and lacks some. The sample has approximately 170,000 clones, 80% to 95% seen once. CDR1 MNHEY and CDR2 SVGAGI come from the germline V gene. The CDR3 loop spans 15 amino acids. After removal of 8 bases from V and 7 bases from J, the junction contained 11 bases not matched to a gene. The source is an adult in good health. The starting material was peripheral blood, obtained on day 0 of AZD1222 vaccination. This chain joins TRBV6-5 and TRBJ1-4, with 9 nucleotides matching TRBD1. CDR3 residues: CASVANRGLGEKLFF. The CDR3, as DNA: TGTGCCAGCGTAGCAAACAGGGGGCTTGGTGAAAAACTGTTTTTT.